These 10 T cell receptor beta chains were all obtained from the same sample, sequenced in a study of cytomegalovirus exposure and HLA in healthy donors. Both 60 Vbeta primers and 13 Jbeta primers went into the PCR. The data were produced by immunoSEQ multiplex PCR, yet TCRdb's version contains in-frame clones alone and is incomplete. The data hold about 240,000 clones, with roughly 82% observed a single time. Sequenced material: PBMCs. The receptors shown here come from a woman in her thirties or forties in good health and CMV-seropositive.

The rearrangement uses TRBV27 and TRBJ1-4, with D possibly TRBD1 on 6 matching bases. Deletions cut 0 bases from V and 8 bases from J, with 13 bases between. CDR1 and CDR2 from the germline V gene are MNHEY and SMNVEV (reference sequence). This CDR3 comprises 15 residues. CDR3 bases: TGTGCCAGCAGTTTATCGGGGGCGCAGTGGGAAAAACTGTTTTTT. This translates into CASSLSGAQWEKLFF.

The CDR3 here is CASSPPGTGAEAFF. The CDR3 DNA reads TGTGCCAGCAGCCCTCCCGGGACAGGGGCCGAAGCTTTCTTT. The chain combines TRBV7-2 with TRBJ1-1; 10 bases are shared with TRBD1. V lost 5 bases, J lost 8 bases, and 8 bases stayed unmatched. The germline CDR1 and CDR2 sequences are SGHTA and FQGNSA. The length of the CDR3 is 14 residues. The full variable domain, rest sourced from reference TRBV7-2 and TRBJ1-1, is GAGVSQSPSNKVTEKGKDVELRCDPISGHTALYWYRQSLGQGLEFLIYFQGNSAPDKSGLPSDRFSAERTGGSVSTLTIQRTQQEDSAVYLCASSPPGTGAEAFFGQGTRLTVV.

The V and J genes are TRBV7-2 and TRBJ1-3, with D hard to call. V lost 5 bases and J lost 0, with 14 bases in between. Germline-derived CDR1 and CDR2 are SGHTA and FQGNSA. This CDR3 is built from 16 residues. CDR3 DNA sequence: TGTGCCAGCAGCCCGCCTATTATTTACTCTGGAAACACCATATATTTT. Translating it yields CASSPPIIYSGNTIYF. Together with reference TRBV7-2 and TRBJ1-3, the CDR3 gives the full variable domain: GAGVSQSPSNKVTEKGKDVELRCDPISGHTALYWYRQSLGQGLEFLIYFQGNSAPDKSGLPSDRFSAERTGGSVSTLTIQRTQQEDSAVYLCASSPPIIYSGNTIYFGEGSWLTVV.

This chain connects TRBV6-5 to TRBJ1-3, with 9 bases lining up with TRBD1. V shed 7 bases and J 2 bases; nucleotides not matched to a gene: 3. The CDR3 runs to 14 residues. Germline V CDR1 and CDR2: MNHEY, SVGAGI. CDR3 in amino acids: CASNTGGAGNTIYF. CDR3 nucleotide sequence: TGTGCCAGCAACACAGGGGGCGCTGGAAACACCATATATTTT.

The count of this clone is one. V is TRBV18 and J is TRBJ2-7, with a weak D call TRBD1 (6 bases). Germline V gives CDR1 KGHSH, CDR2 LQKENI. V lost 4 bases and J lost 6, with 16 bases in between. CDR3 length: 14 amino acids. CDR3 amino acids: CASSLPGQGLEQYF. In nucleotides, the CDR3 is TGTGCCAGCTCACTGCCGGGACAAGGACTCGAGCAGTACTTC.

The chain links TRBV4-3 to TRBJ2-3; perhaps TRBD2 as D (5 bases). The CDR3 has 17 residues. From germline, CDR1 is LGHNA and CDR2 YSLEER. V dropped 0 bases and J dropped 0 bases, with 13 bases sitting between them. For the CDR3, the DNA is TGCGCCAGCAGCCAAGATCGAGGGAGTATCAGCACAGATACGCAGTATTTT. Its translation is CASSQDRGSISTDTQYF.

This clone was observed a handful of times. V usage is TRBV29-1 and J usage is TRBJ2-7; D ambiguous. Trimming left V 4 bases short and J 0 bases short, with 13 bases between. Germline V gene lookup returns CDR1 SQVTM and CDR2 ANQGSEA. CDR3 length: 14 amino acids. The CDR3 region has the DNA TGCAGCGTTGTAGCCGTCACTCTCTCCTACGAGCAGTACTTC. Protein product: CSVVAVTLSYEQYF.

Only one count was recorded for this clone. The gene calls are TRBV4-1 and TRBJ1-3; 8 nucleotides line up with TRBD1. In germline, CDR1 is MGHRA, CDR2 YSYEKL. This CDR3 has 20 residues. V gave up 4 bases and J gave up 1 base; unmatched junction bases: 18. For the CDR3, the DNA is TGCGCCAGCAGCCGAACTATGCCCCGGACAGGGCGGGTATCTGGAAACACCATATATTTT. Its protein product is CASSRTMPRTGRVSGNTIYF.

The chain has TRBV7-2 and TRBJ2-7, with 9 positions matching TRBD1. V shed 1 base, J shed 3 bases, and the junction held 1 base outside the gene matches. The CDR3 is 14 amino acids. The germline CDR1 and CDR2 sequences are SGHTA and FQGNSA. The DNA of the CDR3 is TGTGCCAGCAGCTTAGTGGGACAGGGCTACGAGCAGTACTTC. This gives the protein CASSLVGQGYEQYF.

The CDR3: CASSYSSAPVGNTIYF. The CDR3 DNA follows: TGTGCCAGCAGTTACTCGAGCGCTCCTGTAGGAAACACCATATATTTT. The gene calls are TRBV6-5 and TRBJ1-3; D ambiguous. The CDR3 is 16 amino acids. Germline V gene lookup returns CDR1 MNHEY and CDR2 SVGAGI. V was cut by 0 bases and J by 4 bases, with 13 bases left in between.